These T cell receptor beta chains were read from a single sample in a study of T cells after posttransplantation cyclophosphamide. Sequenced by immunoSEQ multiplex PCR; TCRdb stores in-frame clones only, minus some. The sample records about 2,700 clones, almost 75% being singletons. The sequenced material came from PBMCs. These receptors were collected from a man aged 25 to 40 with a blood cancer, CMV-positive, and with a related stem cell donor. CDR3s include the opening cysteine and the closing phenylalanine or tryptophan. D genes are given only for firm matches. The size field is filled for only some rows; it gives once, few, many or a size class.

TRBD1,TRBJ1-2,TRBV13,.,TGTGCCAGCAGCTTTCGGTCAAACAGGGGGCGCGGTAGCTATGGCTACACCTTC,CASSFRSNRGRGSYGYTF
.,TRBJ2-3,TRBV4-3,.,TGCGCCAGCAGCCAAGATTTACAGGGTACGCAGTATTTT,CASSQDLQGTQYF
.,TRBJ2-4,TRBV6-4,.,TGTGCCAGCAGGCAGGGACTTTTAGCCAAAAACATTCAGTACTTC,CASRQGLLAKNIQYF
.,TRBJ1-1,TRBV9,.,TGTGCCAGCAGCGTAGTCCGGAACACTGAAGCTTTCTTT,CASSVVRNTEAFF
TRBD2,TRBJ2-5,TRBV7-9,.,TGTGCCAGCACCCCCGGACTAGCGGGGGGGGTCCACCAAGAGACCCAGTACTTC,CASTPGLAGGVHQETQYF
.,TRBJ2-5,TRBV11-2,few,TGTGCCAGCAGCTTAGATCTGGGGCACCAAGAGACCCAGTACTTC,CASSLDLGHQETQYF
.,TRBJ2-5,TRBV11-2,.,TGTGCCAGCAGGTACCATGAGAGCCTAGGGACCCAGTACTTC,CASRYHESLGTQYF
TRBD2,TRBJ2-2,TRBV9,once,TGTGCCAGCAGCGTAAGGTCAACTAGCGGGCTCGAGGAGCTGTTTTTT,CASSVRSTSGLEELFF
.,TRBJ1-5,TRBV6-1,.,TGTGCCAGCAGTGAATCTGGGGGCGCGTCCCTTCAGCCCCAGCATTTT,CASSESGGASLQPQHF
.,TRBJ2-3,TRBV29-1,.,TGCAGCGTTGTCAGGATCGGTAATACGCAGTATTTT,CSVVRIGNTQYF
.,TRBJ2-3,TRBV7-8,.,TGTGCCAGCAGGCTGGAGCGGAGCCCCAGGGATACGCAGTATTTT,CASRLERSPRDTQYF
.,TRBJ2-6,TRBV2,.,TGTGCCAGCAGTGAAGCGTGGACAACTGGGGCCAACGTCCTGACTTTC,CASSEAWTTGANVLTF